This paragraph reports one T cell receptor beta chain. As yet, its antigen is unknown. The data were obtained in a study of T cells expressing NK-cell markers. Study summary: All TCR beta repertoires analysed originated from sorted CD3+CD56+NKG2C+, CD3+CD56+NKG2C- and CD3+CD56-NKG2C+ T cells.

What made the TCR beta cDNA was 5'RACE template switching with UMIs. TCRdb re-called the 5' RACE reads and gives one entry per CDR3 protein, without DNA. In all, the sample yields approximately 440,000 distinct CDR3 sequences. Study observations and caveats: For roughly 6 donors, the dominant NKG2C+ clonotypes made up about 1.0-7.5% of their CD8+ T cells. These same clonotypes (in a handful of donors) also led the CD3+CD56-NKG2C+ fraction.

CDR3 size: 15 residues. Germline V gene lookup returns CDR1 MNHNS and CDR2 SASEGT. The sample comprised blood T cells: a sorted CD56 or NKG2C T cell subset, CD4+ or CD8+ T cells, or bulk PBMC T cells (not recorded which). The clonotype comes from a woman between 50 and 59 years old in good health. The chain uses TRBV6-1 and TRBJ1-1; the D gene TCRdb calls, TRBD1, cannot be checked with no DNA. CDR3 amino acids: CASSNTGAANTEAFF.